This T cell receptor beta chain came from a study of cytomegalovirus exposure and HLA in healthy donors. This CDR3 contains 14 residues. Germline CDR1 is SGHVS and CDR2 is FNYEAQ. Trimming shortened V by 4 bases and J by 0 bases, and 9 bases separated the two germline ends. Comments on this clone: Its target is not known.

The study's findings and limits: Later work associated roughly 17,000 TCR beta sequences with HLA alleles at 0.05 false discovery rate. Most sequenced TCRs were rare (though some public TCRs occurred in many donors).

PCR used 60 Vbeta primers and 13 Jbeta primers. The table came from immunoSEQ multiplex PCR; TCRdb's copy has only in-frame clones and leaves some out. Of more than 200,000 clones in the sample, about 84% were seen once. V usage is TRBV7-6 and J usage is TRBJ2-5, with no clear D. Sequencing used PBMCs. This receptor was obtained from a human donor in good health. The CDR3 protein is CASSSPGNQETQYF. The CDR3 DNA is TGTGCCAGCAGCTCGCCAGGAAACCAAGAGACCCAGTACTTC.